The clone carrying this T cell receptor beta chain was seen a handful of times. This sample is part of a study of identical twins. Trimming removed 3 bases from V and 4 bases from J, with 8 bases in between. CDR3 length: 13 residues. CDR1 SGHRS and CDR2 YFSETQ come from the germline V gene. One entry per CDR3 protein results from TCRdb running MiXCR on the 5' RACE reads. The table lists 1.5 million or so distinct CDR3 sequences, roughly a third of them singletons, with about 0.3% in the top ten. Sequencing was done on a sample of cord blood. The chain recombines TRBV5-1 with TRBJ1-3, with D maybe TRBD1 (6 bases). The source of this sequence is a newborn girl in good health. The CDR3, as DNA: TGCGCCAGCAGCTGGGACACCGGAAACACCATATATTTT. Translated, it gives CASSWDTGNTIYF.